The present entry profiles one TCR beta chain with its context. As handled by the study authors: Reference gene primers were amplified, and this amplification served to estimate nucleated cell counts. Sequencing used immunoSEQ multiplex PCR; TCRdb keeps in-frame clones, though not all of them. D and trimming were read from the DNA, whereas the V and J calls and clone size are those reported in that table. The table records under 110,000 clones, approximately 91% of them present only once. There are 12 residues in the CDR3. The V segment lost 3 bases and the J segment 6 bases; nucleotides outside the gene matches: 1. CDR1 LGHDT and CDR2 YNNKEL come from the germline V gene (reference sequence). This sample was taken from a study of blood T cell repertoires in COVID-19. On the study more broadly: Samples of COVID-19 (acute and convalescent) were obtained from the United States, Italy and Spain. In each case, the material was cDNA or gDNA derived from T cells, B-cell-depleted T cells, or PBMCs.

This TCR was recovered from a middle-aged man with acute or convalescent COVID-19. The chain couples TRBV3-1 (or the pseudogene TRBV3-2) to TRBJ2-7, with TRBD1 identical over 8 bases. Source material: peripheral blood. CDR3 bases: TGTGCCAGCAGCCACACAGGGGGCGAGCAGTACTTC. Its translation is CASSHTGGEQYF.